This T cell receptor beta chain was retrieved from a study of blood T cell repertoires in COVID-19. At the level of the study: Sites in the United States, Italy and Spain provided acute and convalescent COVID-19 samples. Sample material is recorded as cDNA or gDNA derived from T cells, B-cell-depleted T cells, or PBMCs.

The germline gives CDR1 SGHTA, CDR2 FQGTGA. The CDR3 sequence is 14 residues long. V shed 5 bases and J shed 4 bases, with 13 bases lying between them. Study processing details: Counts of nucleated cells, estimated from reference gene primer amplification, were obtained. Using immunoSEQ multiplex PCR, the repertoire was profiled, and TCRdb retains in-frame clones only, with some absent. Clonal size and the V and J genes are those of that table, whereas D and trimming came from the DNA. This table holds 9,500 to 12,000 clones, over 70% found once. The chain has TRBV7-3 and TRBJ2-3, with D perhaps TRBD2 (6 bases). The specimen sequenced was peripheral blood. The source of this sequence is a human donor in a cohort sampled during active COVID-19. CDR3 residues: CASSRDWRADTQYF. The CDR3, as DNA: TGTGCCAGCAGCCGGGACTGGAGGGCAGATACGCAGTATTTT. The whole variable domain, filled in from reference TRBV7-3 and TRBJ2-3, reads GAGVSQTPSNKVTEKGKYVELRCDPISGHTALYWYRQSLGQGPEFLIYFQGTGAADDSGLPNDRFFAVRPEGSVSTLKIQRTERGDSAVYLCASSRDWRADTQYFGPGTRLTVL.